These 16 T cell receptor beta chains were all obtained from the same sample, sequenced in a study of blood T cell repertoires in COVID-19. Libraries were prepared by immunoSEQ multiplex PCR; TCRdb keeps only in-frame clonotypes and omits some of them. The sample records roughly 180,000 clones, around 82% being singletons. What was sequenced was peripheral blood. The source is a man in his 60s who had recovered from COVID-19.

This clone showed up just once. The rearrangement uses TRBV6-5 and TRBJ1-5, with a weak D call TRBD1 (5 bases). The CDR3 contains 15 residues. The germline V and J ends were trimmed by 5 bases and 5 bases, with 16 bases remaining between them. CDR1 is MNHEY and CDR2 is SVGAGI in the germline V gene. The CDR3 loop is CASSPGGKGHQPQHF. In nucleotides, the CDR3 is TGTGCCAGCAGTCCGGGGGGGAAGGGACATCAGCCCCAGCATTTT.

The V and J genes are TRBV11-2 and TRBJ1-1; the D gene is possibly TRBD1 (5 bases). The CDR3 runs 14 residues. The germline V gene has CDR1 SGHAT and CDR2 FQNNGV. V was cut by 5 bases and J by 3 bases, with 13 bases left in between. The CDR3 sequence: CASSKLTGYTEAFF. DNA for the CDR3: TGTGCCAGCAGCAAACTAACAGGTTACACTGAAGCTTTCTTT.

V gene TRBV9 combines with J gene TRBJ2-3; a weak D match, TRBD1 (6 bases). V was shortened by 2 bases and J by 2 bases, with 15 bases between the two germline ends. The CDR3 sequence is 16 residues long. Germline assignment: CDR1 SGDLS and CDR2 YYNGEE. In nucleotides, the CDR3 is TGTGCCAGCAGCGTCTCCCGGGACACCGACACAGATACGCAGTATTTT. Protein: CASSVSRDTDTDTQYF. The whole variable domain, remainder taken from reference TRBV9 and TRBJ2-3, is DSGVTQTPKHLITATGQRVTLRCSPRSGDLSVYWYQQSLDQGLQFLIQYYNGEERAKGNILERFSAQQFPDLHSELNLSSLELGDSALYFCASSVSRDTDTDTQYFGPGTRLTVL.

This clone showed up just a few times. The CDR3 sequence: CASSSTPGENTEAFF. The CDR3, as DNA: TGTGCCAGCAGCTCGACGCCGGGAGAAAACACTGAAGCTTTCTTT. The gene calls are TRBV7-9 and TRBJ1-1; D is ambiguous. The germline CDR1 and CDR2 sequences are SEHNR and FQNEAQ (reference sequence). V lost 4 bases, J lost 2 bases, and 14 bases lay in between. The CDR3 spans 15 residues.

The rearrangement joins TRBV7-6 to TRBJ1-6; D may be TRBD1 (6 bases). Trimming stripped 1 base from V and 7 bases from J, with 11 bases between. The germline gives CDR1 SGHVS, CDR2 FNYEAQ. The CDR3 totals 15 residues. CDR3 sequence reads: CASSLDQGTNSPLHF. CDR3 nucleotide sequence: TGTGCCAGCAGCTTAGACCAGGGGACCAATTCACCCCTCCACTTT.

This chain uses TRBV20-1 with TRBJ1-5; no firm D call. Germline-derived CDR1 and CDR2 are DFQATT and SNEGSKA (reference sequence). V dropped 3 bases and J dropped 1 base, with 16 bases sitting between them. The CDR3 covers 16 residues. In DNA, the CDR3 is TGCAGTGCTAGTGGGCAGGCGCGTTTGAGCAATCAGCCCCAGCATTTT. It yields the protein CSASGQARLSNQPQHF.

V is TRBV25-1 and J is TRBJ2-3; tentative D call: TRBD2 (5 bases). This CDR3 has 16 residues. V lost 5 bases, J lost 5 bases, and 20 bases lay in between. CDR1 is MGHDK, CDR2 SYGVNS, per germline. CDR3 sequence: CASSPPDWQRVDTQYF. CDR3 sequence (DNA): TGTGCCAGCAGTCCCCCTGATTGGCAGAGGGTAGATACGCAGTATTTT.

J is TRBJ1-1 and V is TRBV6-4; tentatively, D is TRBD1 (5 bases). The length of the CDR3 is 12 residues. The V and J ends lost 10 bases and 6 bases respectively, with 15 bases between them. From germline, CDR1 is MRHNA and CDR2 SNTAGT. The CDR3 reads CAKQSQGAEAFF. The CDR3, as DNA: TGTGCCAAACAAAGTCAGGGCGCTGAAGCTTTCTTT.

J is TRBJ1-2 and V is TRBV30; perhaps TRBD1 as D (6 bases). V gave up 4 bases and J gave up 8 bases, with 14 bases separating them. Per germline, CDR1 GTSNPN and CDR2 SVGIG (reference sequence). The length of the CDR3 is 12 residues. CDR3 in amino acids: CAWKAGEGGYTF. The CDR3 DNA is TGTGCCTGGAAGGCAGGGGAAGGCGGCTACACCTTC. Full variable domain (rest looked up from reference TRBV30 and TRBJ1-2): SQTIHQWPATLVQPVGSPLSLECTVEGTSNPNLYWYRQAAGRGLQLLFYSVGIGQISSEVPQNLSASRPQDRQFILSSKKLLLSDSGFYLCAWKAGEGGYTFGSGTRLTVV.

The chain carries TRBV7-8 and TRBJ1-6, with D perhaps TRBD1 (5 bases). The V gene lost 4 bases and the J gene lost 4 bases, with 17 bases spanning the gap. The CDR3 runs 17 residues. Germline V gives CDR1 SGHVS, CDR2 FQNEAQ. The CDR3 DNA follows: TGTGCCAGCAGCTCAGGAGGGGTTGGGCAATATAATTCACCCCTCCACTTT. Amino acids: CASSSGGVGQYNSPLHF. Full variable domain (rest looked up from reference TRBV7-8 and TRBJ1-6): GAGVSQSPRYKVAKRGQDVALRCDPISGHVSLFWYQQALGQGPEFLTYFQNEAQLDKSGLPSDRFFAERPEGSVSTLKIQRTQQEDSAVYLCASSSGGVGQYNSPLHFGNGTRLTVT.

CDR3 amino acids: CATSKSRDRDFSNQPQHF. CDR3 sequence (DNA): TGTGCCACCAGCAAAAGCCGGGACAGAGATTTTAGCAATCAGCCCCAGCATTTT. The J gene is TRBJ1-5, the V gene TRBV15, with TRBD1 matching over 7 bases. With V trimmed by 4 bases and J by 0 bases, 12 bases remained unmatched. CDR1 and CDR2 (germline): LNHNV, YYDKDF (reference sequence). The CDR3 totals 18 residues.

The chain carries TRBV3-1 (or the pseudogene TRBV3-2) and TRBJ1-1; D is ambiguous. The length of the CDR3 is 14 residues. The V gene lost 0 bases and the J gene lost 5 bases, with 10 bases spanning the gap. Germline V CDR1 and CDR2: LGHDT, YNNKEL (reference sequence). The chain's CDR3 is CASSQDWVGTEAFF. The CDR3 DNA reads TGTGCCAGCAGCCAAGACTGGGTCGGGACTGAAGCTTTCTTT.

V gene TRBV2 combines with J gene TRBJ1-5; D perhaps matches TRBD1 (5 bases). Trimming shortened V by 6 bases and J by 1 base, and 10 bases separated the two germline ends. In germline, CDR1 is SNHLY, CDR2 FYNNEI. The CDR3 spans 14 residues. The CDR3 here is CASREGSSNQPQHF. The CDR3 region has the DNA TGTGCCAGCAGGGAGGGGTCGAGCAATCAGCCCCAGCATTTT.

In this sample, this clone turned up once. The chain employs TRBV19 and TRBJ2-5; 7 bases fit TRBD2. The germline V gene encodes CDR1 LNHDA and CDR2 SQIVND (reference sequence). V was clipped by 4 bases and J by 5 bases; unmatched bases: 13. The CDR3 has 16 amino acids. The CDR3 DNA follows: TGTGCCAGTAGTACGGGGCGGGGGAGACGACAGGAGACCCAGTACTTC. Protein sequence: CASSTGRGRRQETQYF.

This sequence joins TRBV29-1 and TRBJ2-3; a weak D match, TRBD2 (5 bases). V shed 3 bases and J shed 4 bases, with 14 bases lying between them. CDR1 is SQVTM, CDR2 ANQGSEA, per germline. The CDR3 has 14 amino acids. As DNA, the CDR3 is TGCAGCGTTGATGGAGCGGTAGGCGCAGATACGCAGTATTTT. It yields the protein CSVDGAVGADTQYF.

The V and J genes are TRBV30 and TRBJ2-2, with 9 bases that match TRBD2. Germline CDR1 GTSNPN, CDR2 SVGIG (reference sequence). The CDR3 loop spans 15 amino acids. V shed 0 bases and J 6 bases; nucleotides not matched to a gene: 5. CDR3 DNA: TGTGCCTGGAGTGTCAGCGGGGGGCAATCCGGGGAGCTGTTTTTT. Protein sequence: CAWSVSGGQSGELFF.